The present T cell receptor beta chain was sequenced within a study of cytomegalovirus exposure and HLA in healthy donors. Study at large: A previous analysis identified about 110 million unique TCR beta sequences derived from 180 million or so T cells. Study observations and caveats: A later analysis by the authors found several of the most significant clusters apparently linked to common viral pathogens. In a later analysis, V- and J-gene trimming of beta chains associated with a DCLRE1C missense variant, replicated independently. The authors excluded some V segments, including TRBV6-2 and TRBV6-3, as indistinguishable.

Trimming took off 2 bases at V and 7 bases at J, with 8 bases between the two ends. The CDR3 length is 11 residues. Germline-derived CDR1 and CDR2 are GTSNPN and SVGIG (reference sequence). Remarks on this clone: Its target is unknown.

Primers included in the PCR were 60 Vbeta and 13 Jbeta primers. The protocol was immunoSEQ multiplex PCR, while the TCRdb copy is restricted to in-frame clones and leaves out a portion. The sample lists approximately 90,000 clones, around 77% occurring once. The sequence came from a man younger than 40 in good health and CMV-seronegative. The chain combines TRBV30 with TRBJ1-2; D is perhaps TRBD1 (5 bases). The specimen was PBMCs. Here the CDR3 reads CAWSPQGGYTF. The CDR3 DNA reads TGTGCCTGGAGTCCCCAGGGTGGCTACACCTTC.